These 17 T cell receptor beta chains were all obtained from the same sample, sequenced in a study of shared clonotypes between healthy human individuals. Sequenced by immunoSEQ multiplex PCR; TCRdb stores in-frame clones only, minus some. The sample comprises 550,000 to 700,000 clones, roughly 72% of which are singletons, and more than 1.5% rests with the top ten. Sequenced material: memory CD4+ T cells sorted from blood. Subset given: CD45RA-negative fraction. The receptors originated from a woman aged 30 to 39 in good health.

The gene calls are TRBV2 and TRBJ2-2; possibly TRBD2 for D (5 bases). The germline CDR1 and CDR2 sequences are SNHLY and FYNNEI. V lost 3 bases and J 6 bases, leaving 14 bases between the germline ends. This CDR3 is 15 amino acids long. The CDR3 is CASSDFGVRAGELFF. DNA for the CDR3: TGTGCCAGCAGTGATTTCGGGGTTCGGGCCGGGGAGCTGTTTTTT.

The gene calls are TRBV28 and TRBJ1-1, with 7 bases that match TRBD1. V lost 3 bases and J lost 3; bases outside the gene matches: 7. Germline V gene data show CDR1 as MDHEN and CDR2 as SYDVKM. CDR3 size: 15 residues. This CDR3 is CASSLAGGSHTEAFF. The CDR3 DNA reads TGTGCCAGCAGTTTGGCAGGGGGAAGCCACACTGAAGCTTTCTTT.

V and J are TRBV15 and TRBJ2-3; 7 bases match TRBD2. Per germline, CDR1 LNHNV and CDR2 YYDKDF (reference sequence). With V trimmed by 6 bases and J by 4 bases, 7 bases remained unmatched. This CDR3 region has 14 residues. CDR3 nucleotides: TGTGCCACCAGTTCCGGGAGGAACGCAGATACGCAGTATTTT. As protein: CATSSGRNADTQYF.

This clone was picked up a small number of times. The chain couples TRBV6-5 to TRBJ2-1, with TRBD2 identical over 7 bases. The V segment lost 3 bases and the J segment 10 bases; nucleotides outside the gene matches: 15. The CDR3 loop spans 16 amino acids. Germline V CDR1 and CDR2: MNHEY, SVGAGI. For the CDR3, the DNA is TGTGCCAGCAGTTATCCCGGGGGGACGACCTCGGGGGAGCAGTTCTTC. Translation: CASSYPGGTTSGEQFF.

This chain's CDR3 is CASSLSHEQFF. CDR3 nucleotides: TGTGCCAGCTCCCTGAGTCATGAGCAGTTCTTC. The chain couples TRBV18 to TRBJ2-1; D not certain. The CDR3 is 11 amino acids. CDR1 is KGHSH, CDR2 LQKENI, per germline. Trimming removed 6 bases at V and 8 bases at J, with 8 bases between.

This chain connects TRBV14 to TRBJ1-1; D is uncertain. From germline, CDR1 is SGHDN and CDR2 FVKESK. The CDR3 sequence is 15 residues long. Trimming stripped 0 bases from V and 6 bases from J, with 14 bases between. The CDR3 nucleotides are TGTGCCAGCAGCCAAGATCGGCTAGCCGGGGCTGAAGCTTTCTTT. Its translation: CASSQDRLAGAEAFF.

The CDR3 region has the DNA TGCGCCAGCAGTCAACCACCCGCTTTGCTACGGGAGCAGTACTTC. Translating gives CASSQPPALLREQYF. This chain uses TRBV23-1 with TRBJ2-7; D ambiguous. TRBV23-1 is an open reading frame whose function is uncertain. The CDR3 loop spans 15 amino acids. V was clipped by 2 bases and J by 7 bases, with 18 bases between them.

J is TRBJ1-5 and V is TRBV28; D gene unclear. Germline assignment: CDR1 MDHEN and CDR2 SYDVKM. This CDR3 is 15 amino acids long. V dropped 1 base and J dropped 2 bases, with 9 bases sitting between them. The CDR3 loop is CASSLFSEGNQPQHF. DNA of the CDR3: TGTGCCAGCAGTTTATTTTCAGAAGGCAATCAGCCCCAGCATTTT.

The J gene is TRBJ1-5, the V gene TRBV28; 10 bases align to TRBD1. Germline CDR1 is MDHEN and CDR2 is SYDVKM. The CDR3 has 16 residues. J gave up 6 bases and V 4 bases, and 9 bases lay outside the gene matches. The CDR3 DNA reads TGTGCCAGCAGTTATACCGGGACAGGGGTTTTTCAGCCCCAGCATTTT. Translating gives CASSYTGTGVFQPQHF.

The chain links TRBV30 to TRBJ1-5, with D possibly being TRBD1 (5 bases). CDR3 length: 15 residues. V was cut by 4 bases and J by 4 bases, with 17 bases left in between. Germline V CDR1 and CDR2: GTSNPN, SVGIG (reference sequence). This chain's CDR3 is CAWNKKSGTNQPQHF. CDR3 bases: TGTGCCTGGAACAAAAAATCAGGGACTAATCAGCCCCAGCATTTT. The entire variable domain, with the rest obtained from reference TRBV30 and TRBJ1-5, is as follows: SQTIHQWPATLVQPVGSPLSLECTVEGTSNPNLYWYRQAAGRGLQLLFYSVGIGQISSEVPQNLSASRPQDRQFILSSKKLLLSDSGFYLCAWNKKSGTNQPQHFGDGTRLSIL.

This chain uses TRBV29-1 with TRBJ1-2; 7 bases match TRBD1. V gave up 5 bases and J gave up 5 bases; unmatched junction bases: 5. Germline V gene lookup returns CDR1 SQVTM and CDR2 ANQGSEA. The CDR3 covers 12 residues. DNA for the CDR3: TGCAGCGTTTCGGGACAGAAGTATGGCTACACCTTC. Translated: CSVSGQKYGYTF.

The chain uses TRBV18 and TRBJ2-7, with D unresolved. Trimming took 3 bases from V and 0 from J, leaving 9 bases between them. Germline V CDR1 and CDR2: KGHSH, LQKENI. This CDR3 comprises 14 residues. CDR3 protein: CASSPRPYSYEQYF. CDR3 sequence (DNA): TGTGCCAGCTCACCCAGACCGTACTCCTACGAGCAGTACTTC.

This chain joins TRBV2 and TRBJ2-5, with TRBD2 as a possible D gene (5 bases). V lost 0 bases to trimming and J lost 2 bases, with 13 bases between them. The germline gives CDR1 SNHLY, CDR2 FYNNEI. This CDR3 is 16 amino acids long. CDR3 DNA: TGTGCCAGCAGTGAAGCCTTAATAGCGAGACAAGAGACCCAGTACTTC. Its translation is CASSEALIARQETQYF.

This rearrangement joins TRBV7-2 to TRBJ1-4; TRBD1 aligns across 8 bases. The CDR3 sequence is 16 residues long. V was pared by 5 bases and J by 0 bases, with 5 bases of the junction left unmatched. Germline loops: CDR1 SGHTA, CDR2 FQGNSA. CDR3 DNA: TGTGCCAGCAGCCCGGGACAGGCTGCAACTAATGAAAAACTGTTTTTT. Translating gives CASSPGQAATNEKLFF.

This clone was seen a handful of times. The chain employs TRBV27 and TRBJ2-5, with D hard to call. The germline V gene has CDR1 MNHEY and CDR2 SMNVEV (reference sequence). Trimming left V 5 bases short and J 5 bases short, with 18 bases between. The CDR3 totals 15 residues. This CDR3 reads CASSPTQVGRETQYF. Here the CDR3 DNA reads TGTGCCAGCAGTCCAACCCAGGTTGGCCGGGAGACCCAGTACTTC.

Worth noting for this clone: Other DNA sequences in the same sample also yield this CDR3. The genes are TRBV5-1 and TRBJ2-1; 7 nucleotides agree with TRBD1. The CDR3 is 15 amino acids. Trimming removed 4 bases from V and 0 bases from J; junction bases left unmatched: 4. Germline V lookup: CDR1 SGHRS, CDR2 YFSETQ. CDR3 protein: CASSRDSSSYNEQFF. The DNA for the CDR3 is TGCGCCAGCAGCCGGGACAGCAGCTCCTACAATGAGCAGTTCTTC.

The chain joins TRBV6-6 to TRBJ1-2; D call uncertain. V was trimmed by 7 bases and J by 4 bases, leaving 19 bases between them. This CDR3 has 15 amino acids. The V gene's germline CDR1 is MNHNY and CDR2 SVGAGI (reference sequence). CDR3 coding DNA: TGTGCCAGCAATGAACGGAGTACAGTTTCCTATGGCTACACCTTC. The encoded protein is CASNERSTVSYGYTF.